The sequence of this T cell receptor beta chain was determined in a study of T cell responses to AZD1222 COVID-19 vaccine. Using immunoSEQ multiplex PCR, the repertoire was profiled, and TCRdb retains in-frame clones only, with some absent. Here the sample spans about 130,000 clones, roughly 93% being singletons. Germline V gives CDR1 SGHNT, CDR2 YYREEE (reference sequence). The trim removed 0 bases at V and 6 bases at J, leaving 15 bases unmatched. The CDR3 runs to 18 residues. The clonotype comes from an adult who received the AZD1222 COVID-19 vaccine. This specimen consisted of peripheral blood, obtained 28 days after the second AZD1222 dose. The gene calls are TRBV5-4 and TRBJ2-1; TRBD2 matches at 7 bases. CDR3 nucleotides: TGTGCCAGCAGCTTGGGGGGCCTACTAGCGCCCCGGCCCAATGAGCAGTTCTTC. The encoded protein is CASSLGGLLAPRPNEQFF.